The 10 T cell receptor beta chains below all came from one sample that was sequenced in a study of control samples from healthy donors and cancer patients. Sequencing used immunoSEQ multiplex PCR; TCRdb keeps in-frame clones, though not all of them. The sample holds around 76,000 clones, around 90% seen once. Sequenced material: PBMCs. The receptor set was obtained from a woman aged 50 to 60 with colorectal cancer.

The chain combines TRBV7-2 with TRBJ2-2; 9 nucleotides line up with TRBD1. Germline loops: CDR1 SGHTA, CDR2 FQGNSA. Germline trimming cut 6 bases from V and 6 bases from J; bases unmatched to any gene: 5. The CDR3 contains 14 residues. CDR3 loop: CASRRDRVAGELFF. The CDR3 nucleotides read TGTGCCAGCAGGCGGGACAGGGTTGCCGGGGAGCTGTTTTTT. Based on the CDR3 plus reference TRBV7-2 and TRBJ2-2, the full variable domain is GAGVSQSPSNKVTEKGKDVELRCDPISGHTALYWYRQSLGQGLEFLIYFQGNSAPDKSGLPSDRFSAERTGGSVSTLTIQRTQQEDSAVYLCASRRDRVAGELFFGEGSRLTVL.

The genes are TRBV5-1 and TRBJ2-2; no definite D call. In germline, CDR1 is SGHRS, CDR2 YFSETQ. Trimming pared 0 bases from V and 4 bases from J, leaving 7 bases between. This CDR3 spans 14 amino acids. CDR3 sequence (DNA): TGCGCCAGCAGCTTGGTGCTCGGCACCGGGGAGCTGTTTTTT. Translated, it gives CASSLVLGTGELFF. Using reference TRBV5-1 and TRBJ2-2 for the parts outside the CDR3, the full variable domain is KAGVTQTPRYLIKTRGQQVTLSCSPISGHRSVSWYQQTPGQGLQFLFEYFSETQRNKGNFPGRFSGRQFSNSRSEMNVSTLELGDSALYLCASSLVLGTGELFFGEGSRLTVL.

CDR3 coding DNA: TGTGCCAGCAGCCGCCTTGCGGGTGAGCAGTACGTC. This translates into CASSRLAGEQYV. The V call is TRBV5-6, the J call TRBJ2-7; D might be TRBD2 (5 bases). The CDR3 extends over 12 amino acids. Deletions cut 4 bases from V and 7 bases from J, with 12 bases between. Germline V gene data show CDR1 as SGHDT and CDR2 as YYEEEE.

The chain employs TRBV19 and TRBJ1-1, with TRBD1 matching 8 bases. Germline assignment: CDR1 LNHDA and CDR2 SQIVND (reference sequence). Trimming cost V 4 bases and J 7 bases; bases outside gene matches: 17. This CDR3 comprises 17 residues. The CDR3 sequence is CASSNFDRGVYGLEAFF. The CDR3 DNA sequence: TGTGCCAGTAGTAACTTCGACAGGGGCGTATATGGACTTGAAGCTTTCTTT.

Comment on this clone: A much larger clone differs by one base, so this may be a read error. The chain combines TRBV7-9 with TRBJ1-5, with 9 bases lining up with TRBD1. The germline V gene has CDR1 SEHNR and CDR2 FQNEAQ (reference sequence). This CDR3 spans 15 amino acids. In DNA form, the CDR3 reads TGTGCCAACAGCGGGGGGACAGGGAAAAATCAGCCCCAGCATTTT. This translates into CANSGGTGKNQPQHF.

The CDR3 DNA sequence: TGTGCCAGCAGTTACTCACGTGAGCAGTTCTTC. Translation gives CASSYSREQFF. V usage is TRBV6-5 and J usage is TRBJ2-1; D is uncertain. Per germline, CDR1 MNHEY and CDR2 SVGAGI. The CDR3 spans 11 residues. Trimming left V 0 bases short and J 9 bases short, with 3 bases between.

The V call is TRBV6-5, the J call TRBJ2-2, with 11 nucleotides matching TRBD1. The CDR3 runs 15 residues. The ends lost 6 bases at V and 6 bases at J; junction bases unmatched: 6. Germline CDR1 MNHEY, CDR2 SVGAGI. The CDR3 spells CASRPGQGASGELFF. CDR3 DNA sequence: TGTGCCAGCAGACCCGGACAGGGGGCTTCCGGGGAGCTGTTTTTT.

In DNA, the CDR3 is TGCAGTGCTAGTTCTCTTCCTGGTCAGTACTTC. This codes for CSASSLPGQYF. This sequence joins TRBV20-1 and TRBJ2-4; D unclear. CDR1 is DFQATT, CDR2 SNEGSKA, per germline (reference sequence). V was clipped by 3 bases and J by 12 bases, with 12 bases between them. The CDR3 is made up of 11 amino acids.

The CDR3 loop is CASSKVTPSPNTEAFF. CDR3 DNA sequence: TGTGCCAGTAGTAAGGTCACACCCTCGCCCAACACTGAAGCTTTCTTT. The rearrangement uses TRBV19 and TRBJ1-1; unclear D gene. Germline assignment: CDR1 LNHDA and CDR2 SQIVND (reference sequence). Trimming left V 4 bases short and J 2 bases short, with 17 bases between. The CDR3 has 16 residues.

This chain links TRBV18 with TRBJ2-5, with 12 bases matching TRBD2. The CDR3 runs 16 residues. Losses at the gene ends were 0 bases for V and 4 bases for J; bases not matched to a gene: 3. The V gene's germline CDR1 is KGHSH and CDR2 LQKENI. The CDR3 region is CASSPPTSGGGETQYF. CDR3 nucleotide sequence: TGTGCCAGCTCACCACCGACTAGCGGGGGAGGAGAGACCCAGTACTTC.